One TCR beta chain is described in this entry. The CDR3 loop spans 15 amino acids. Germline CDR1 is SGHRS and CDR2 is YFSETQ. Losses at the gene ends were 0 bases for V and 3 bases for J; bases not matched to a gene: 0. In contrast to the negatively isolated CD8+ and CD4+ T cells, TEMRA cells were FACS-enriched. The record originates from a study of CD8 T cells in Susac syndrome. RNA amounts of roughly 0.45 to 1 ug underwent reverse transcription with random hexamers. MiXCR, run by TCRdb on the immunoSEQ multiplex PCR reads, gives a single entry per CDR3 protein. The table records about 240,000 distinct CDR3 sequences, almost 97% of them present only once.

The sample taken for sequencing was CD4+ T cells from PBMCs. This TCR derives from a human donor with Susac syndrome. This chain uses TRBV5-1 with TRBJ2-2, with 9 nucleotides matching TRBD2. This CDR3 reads CASSLGLADTGELFF. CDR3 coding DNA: TGCGCCAGCAGCTTGGGACTAGCGGACACCGGGGAGCTGTTTTTT. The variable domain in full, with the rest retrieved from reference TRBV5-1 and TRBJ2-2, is KAGVTQTPRYLIKTRGQQVTLSCSPISGHRSVSWYQQTPGQGLQFLFEYFSETQRNKGNFPGRFSGRQFSNSRSEMNVSTLELGDSALYLCASSLGLADTGELFFGEGSRLTVL.